The clone carrying this T cell receptor beta chain was picked up a small number of times. Its antigen is currently unknown. Some clones are missing from TCRdb's copy, which holds only in-frame ones; the method was immunoSEQ multiplex PCR. Found here are approximately 2,000 clones, 65% to 85% of them singletons; the top ten hold approximately 13%. The data originate from a study of high-grade serous ovarian cancer treatment subgroups. Study-wide findings and caveats: Only CDR3 was analyzed; CDR1 and CDR2 were not. Repertoire similarity ranged 0.11 to 0.79 between tumors of one patient.

Tumor tissue was taken before any definitive surgery or chemotherapy was given. Germline V gene sequence: CDR1 SGHDT, CDR2 YYEEEE. V lost 0 bases and J lost 0, with 13 bases in between. The CDR3 spans 17 residues. The receptor's source is a human donor with high-grade serous ovarian cancer. The sequenced material came from tumor tissue. The chain recombines TRBV5-6 with TRBJ2-4; D is uncertain. The CDR3 region is CASSLASRLLAKNIQYF. CDR3 bases: TGTGCCAGCAGCTTGGCCTCTCGGTTGCTAGCCAAAAACATTCAGTACTTC. Full variable domain (missing parts from reference TRBV5-6 and TRBJ2-4): DAGVTQSPTHLIKTRGQQVTLRCSPKSGHDTVSWYQQALGQGPQFIFQYYEEEERQRGNFPDRFSGHQFPNYSSELNVNALLLGDSALYLCASSLASRLLAKNIQYFGAGTRLSVL.